Listed below are T cell receptor beta chains from one sample, sequenced in a study of blood T cell repertoires in COVID-19. Sequenced by immunoSEQ multiplex PCR; TCRdb stores in-frame clones only, minus some. The data show approximately 200,000 clones, with about 90% seen just once and around 2% held by the top ten. Sample: PBMCs or T cells enriched from blood (not recorded which). These receptor sequences come from a woman aged 25 to 39 who had recovered from COVID-19. Both conserved end residues are trimmed from each CDR3. D genes are given only for firm matches. A clone size is listed for some rows: how often the clone was seen (once, few, many), or a class if it is expanded.

d_call	v_call	clone_size	j_call	cdr3_aa
TRBD1	TRBV5-1	NA	TRBJ1-1	ASSFIPGQKTEAF
NA	TRBV3-1/TRBV3-2	NA	TRBJ1-4	ASSQDPQGGTNEKLF
NA	TRBV11-2	NA	TRBJ2-2	ASSLSAGRYTGELF
NA	TRBV30	NA	TRBJ1-1	AWSGRVNTEAF
NA	TRBV3-1/TRBV3-2	NA	TRBJ1-5	ASSPGYNQPQH
TRBD1	TRBV19	NA	TRBJ2-3	ASRDHRGNTQY
NA	TRBV4-3	NA	TRBJ2-7	ASSQGTAVVIEQY
TRBD1	TRBV10-2	NA	TRBJ1-3	ASSESTQGAFGNTIY
NA	TRBV20-1	NA	TRBJ2-7	SASYSSYEQY
TRBD1	TRBV5-1	once	TRBJ1-1	ASSLDTGETEAF
NA	TRBV30	once	TRBJ2-7	AWNVGGFGDYEQY
TRBD2	TRBV5-1	NA	TRBJ2-7	ASTPASGISYEQY
NA	TRBV5-5	NA	TRBJ2-2	ASSLLTGSENTGELF
NA	TRBV5-6	NA	TRBJ1-2	ASFPGGAQGYT
NA	TRBV10-3	NA	TRBJ1-6	ATLGITGKNSPLH
NA	TRBV7-6	NA	TRBJ2-7	ASSSNGIYEQY
NA	TRBV4-1	NA	TRBJ2-5	ASSRTPGTQY
NA	TRBV5-1	NA	TRBJ1-6	ASSISNTGEGSPLH
TRBD2	TRBV20-1	NA	TRBJ2-1	SASYTSGGYSEQF
NA	TRBV7-2	NA	TRBJ1-2	ASSLGAGNSGYT
NA	TRBV12-3/TRBV12-4	NA	TRBJ2-1	ASYTPYNEQF
TRBD1	TRBV28	NA	TRBJ1-4	ASRWGQGGEKLF
NA	TRBV29-1	few	TRBJ1-2	SVGLGAYGYT
TRBD1	TRBV3-1/TRBV3-2	NA	TRBJ1-1	ASSPTRDRALRTEAF
NA	TRBV6-4	NA	TRBJ1-4	ASSSGKANEKLF
NA	TRBV25-1	NA	TRBJ2-3	ASSEYIGGTQY
NA	TRBV24-1	NA	TRBJ2-5	ATSFSGAETQY
NA	TRBV6-4	NA	TRBJ2-2	ASSVSPMNTGELF
TRBD2	TRBV19	NA	TRBJ2-1	ASSISGRAYNEQF
NA	TRBV18	NA	TRBJ2-1	ASSLAGSYNEQF
TRBD1	TRBV7-9	NA	TRBJ2-7	ASSSSDRGYWYEQY
NA	TRBV24-1	NA	TRBJ2-1	ATRSIFYNEQF
TRBD1	TRBV7-2	NA	TRBJ2-5	ASSLGQGYRETQY
TRBD1	TRBV13	NA	TRBJ2-7	ASSLGAGGGYEQY
NA	TRBV29-1	NA	TRBJ1-1	SGSAGQSNTEAF
NA	TRBV5-6	NA	TRBJ2-1	ASSLYSTFYNEQF
NA	TRBV6-2/TRBV6-3	NA	TRBJ2-4	ASSYTPPTKAKNIQY
TRBD2	TRBV11-3	NA	TRBJ2-3	ASSSRTSGSTDTQY
NA	TRBV6-5	NA	TRBJ1-2	ASSYMTGGSGYT
NA	TRBV7-3	once	TRBJ1-2	ASSLGPNDGYT
NA	TRBV6-5	NA	TRBJ1-1	ATNRGINTEAF
NA	TRBV11-2	NA	TRBJ2-7	ASSLIGSSSYEQY